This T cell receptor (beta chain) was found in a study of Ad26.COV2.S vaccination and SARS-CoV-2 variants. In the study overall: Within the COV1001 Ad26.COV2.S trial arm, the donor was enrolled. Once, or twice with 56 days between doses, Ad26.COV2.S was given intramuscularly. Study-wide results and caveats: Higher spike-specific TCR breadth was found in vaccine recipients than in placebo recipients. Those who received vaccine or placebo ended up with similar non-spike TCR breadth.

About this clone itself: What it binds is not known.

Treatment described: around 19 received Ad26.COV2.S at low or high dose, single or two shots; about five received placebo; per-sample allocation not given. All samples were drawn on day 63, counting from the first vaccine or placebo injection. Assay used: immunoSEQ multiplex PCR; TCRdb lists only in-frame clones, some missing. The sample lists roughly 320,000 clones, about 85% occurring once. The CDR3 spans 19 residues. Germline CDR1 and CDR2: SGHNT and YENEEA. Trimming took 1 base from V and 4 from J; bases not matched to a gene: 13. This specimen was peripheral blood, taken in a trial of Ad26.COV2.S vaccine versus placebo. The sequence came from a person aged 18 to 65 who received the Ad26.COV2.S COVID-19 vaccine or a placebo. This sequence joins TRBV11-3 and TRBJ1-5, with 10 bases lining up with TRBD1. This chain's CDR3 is CASSLVGQTGGVRNQPQHF. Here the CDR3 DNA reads TGTGCCAGCAGCTTAGTAGGGCAGACAGGGGGCGTGAGGAATCAGCCCCAGCATTTT.